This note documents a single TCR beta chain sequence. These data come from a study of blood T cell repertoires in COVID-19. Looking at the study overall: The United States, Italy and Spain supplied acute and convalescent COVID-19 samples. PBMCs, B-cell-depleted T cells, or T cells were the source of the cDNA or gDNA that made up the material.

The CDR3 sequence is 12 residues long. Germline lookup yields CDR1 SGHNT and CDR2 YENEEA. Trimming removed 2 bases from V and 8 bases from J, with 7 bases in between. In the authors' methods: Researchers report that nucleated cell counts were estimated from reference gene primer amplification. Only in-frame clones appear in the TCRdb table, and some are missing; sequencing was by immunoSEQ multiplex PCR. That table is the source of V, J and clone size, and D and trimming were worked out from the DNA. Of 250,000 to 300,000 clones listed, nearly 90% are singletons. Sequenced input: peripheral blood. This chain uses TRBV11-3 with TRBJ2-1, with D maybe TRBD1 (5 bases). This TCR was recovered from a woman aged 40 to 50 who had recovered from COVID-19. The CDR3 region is CASSLTGDEQFF. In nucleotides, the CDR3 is TGTGCCAGCAGCTTAACAGGTGATGAGCAGTTCTTC. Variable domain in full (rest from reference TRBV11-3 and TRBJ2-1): EAGVVQSPRYKIIEKKQPVAFWCNPISGHNTLYWYLQNLGQGPELLIRYENEEAVDDSQLPKDRFSAERLKGVDSTLKIQPAELGDSAVYLCASSLTGDEQFFGPGTRLTVL.